This TCR beta chain derives from a study of beta chain features in type 1 diabetes. The collection from each donor was one heparinised blood draw averaging roughly 100 mL. Purities over 95% were achieved in all sorted populations. Trimming shortened V by 6 bases and J by 0 bases, and 8 bases separated the two germline ends. The CDR3 spans 14 residues. Germline V lookup: CDR1 SGHTA, CDR2 FQGTGA. The isolated RNA, all of it, was reverse transcribed, so expressed TCRB transcripts were what got sequenced. Sequencing was performed with immunoSEQ multiplex PCR; in TCRdb, only in-frame clones are kept and a portion is missing. The sample contains about 130,000 clones, about a tenth of which appear only once. On this clone: Its specificity is unknown.

Study results and limitations: Sampled from patients, naive, central memory and Treg TCRB repertoires appeared more similar than those sampled from healthy donors. Among all four CD4+ subsets, Type 1 diabetes patients had TCRB CDR3s that were moderately but significantly shorter.

The chain joins TRBV7-3 to TRBJ2-2; D is ambiguous. The clonotype was recovered from a man between 18 and 29 years old in good health. Sample: central memory CD4+ T cells from blood. CDR3 DNA sequence: TGTGCCAGCAGTCCTCACACGAACACCGGGGAGCTGTTTTTT. It encodes CASSPHTNTGELFF.